This T cell receptor beta chain was recovered during a study of blood T cells in healthy people across ages. This clonotype was seen a single time. Alongside a J-beta primer mix, a sample-barcoded 5' primer served in a second PCR lasting 7 to 11 cycles. TCRdb recomputed calls from the 5' RACE reads with MiXCR, one row per CDR3 protein. The sample has 780,000 or so distinct CDR3 sequences, 45% to 70% seen once. Germline V CDR1 and CDR2: SGHTA, FQGNSA. Deletions cut 2 bases from V and 3 bases from J, with 10 bases between. The CDR3 runs to 15 residues. The chain employs TRBV7-2 and TRBJ2-2; D remains ambiguous. Source material: blood. This clonotype was obtained from a man in his forties in good health. The CDR3 sequence: CASSLSHADTGELFF. Written as DNA, the CDR3 is TGTGCCAGCAGCTTAAGCCACGCCGACACCGGGGAGCTGTTTTTT.